Detailed here is one T cell receptor (beta chain). Sequencing was performed with immunoSEQ multiplex PCR; in TCRdb, only in-frame clones are kept and a portion is missing. The table records around 370,000 clones, 75% to 90% of them present only once. Trimming cost V 7 bases and J 7 bases; bases outside gene matches: 9. CDR3 length: 15 amino acids. Germline CDR1 and CDR2: SNHLY and FYNNEI. This sample is drawn from a study of blood T cell repertoires in COVID-19. Looking at the study overall: PBMCs, B-cell-depleted T cells, or T cells were the source of the cDNA or gDNA that made up the material.

The clonotype originates from a woman between 45 and 65 years old with COVID-19, enrolled during active disease. The chain uses TRBV2 and TRBJ1-4; TRBD1 matches 10 bases. The sequencing sample was made of peripheral blood. The CDR3 region is CASIDRGRSGEKLFF. The CDR3 nucleotides read TGTGCCAGCATCGACAGGGGGCGCTCGGGTGAAAAACTGTTTTTT.